This note documents a single T cell receptor beta chain sequence. Each CDR3 protein gets one entry in TCRdb, which reprocessed the 5' RACE reads and gives no DNA. With 110,000 to 150,000 distinct CDR3 sequences in the sample, the ten largest clones hold 1% to 1.5%. The record originates from a study of monozygotic twins with inflammatory bowel disease. The sequenced sample was blood. The clonotype was recovered from a human donor with ulcerative colitis or Crohn's disease, or a healthy co-twin of an affected twin (not recorded which).

The CDR3 reads CASSLSPARPDTQYF. This rearrangement joins TRBV5-6 to TRBJ2-3; TCRdb lists TRBD2, though no DNA is available to test this call. The CDR3 is 15 amino acids. Germline CDR1 SGHDT, CDR2 YYEEEE.